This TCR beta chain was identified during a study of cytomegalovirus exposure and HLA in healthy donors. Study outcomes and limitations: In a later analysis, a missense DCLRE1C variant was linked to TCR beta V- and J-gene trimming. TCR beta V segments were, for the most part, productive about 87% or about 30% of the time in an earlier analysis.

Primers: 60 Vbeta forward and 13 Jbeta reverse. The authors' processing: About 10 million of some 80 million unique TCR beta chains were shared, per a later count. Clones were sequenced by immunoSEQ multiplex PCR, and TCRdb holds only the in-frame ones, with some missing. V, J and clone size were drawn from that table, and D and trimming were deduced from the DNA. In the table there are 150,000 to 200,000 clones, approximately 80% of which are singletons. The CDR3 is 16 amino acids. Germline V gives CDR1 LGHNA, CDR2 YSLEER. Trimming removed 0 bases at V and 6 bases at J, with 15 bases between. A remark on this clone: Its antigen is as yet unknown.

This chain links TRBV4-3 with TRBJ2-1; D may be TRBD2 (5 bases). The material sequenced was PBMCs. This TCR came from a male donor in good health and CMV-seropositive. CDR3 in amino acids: CASSQESPGLGNEQFF. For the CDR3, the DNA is TGCGCCAGCAGCCAAGAGTCCCCGGGGTTGGGCAATGAGCAGTTCTTC.